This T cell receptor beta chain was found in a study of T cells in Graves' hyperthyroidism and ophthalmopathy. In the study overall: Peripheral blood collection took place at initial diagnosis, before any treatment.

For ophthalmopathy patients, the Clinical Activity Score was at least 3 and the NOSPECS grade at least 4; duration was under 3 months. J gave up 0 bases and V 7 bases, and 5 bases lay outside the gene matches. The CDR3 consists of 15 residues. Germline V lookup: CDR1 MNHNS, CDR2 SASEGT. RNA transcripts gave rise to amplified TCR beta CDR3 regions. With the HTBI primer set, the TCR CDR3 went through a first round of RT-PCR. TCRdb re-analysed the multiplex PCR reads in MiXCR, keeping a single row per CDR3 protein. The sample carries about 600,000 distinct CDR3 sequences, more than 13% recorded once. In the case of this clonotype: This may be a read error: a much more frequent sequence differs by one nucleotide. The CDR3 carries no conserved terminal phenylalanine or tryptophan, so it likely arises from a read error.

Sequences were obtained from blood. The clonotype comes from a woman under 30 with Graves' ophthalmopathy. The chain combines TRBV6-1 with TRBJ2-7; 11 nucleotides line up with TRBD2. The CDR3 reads CASNKLAGDSYEQYL. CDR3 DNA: TGTGCCAGCAATAAACTAGCGGGAGACTCCTACGAGCAGTACCTC.